This TCR beta chain is drawn from a study of blood T cell repertoires in COVID-19. Whole-study context: Whether acute or convalescent, the COVID-19 samples came from the United States, Italy and Spain.

Trimming removed 7 bases at V and 2 bases at J, with 11 bases between. The germline V gene encodes CDR1 LNHNV and CDR2 YYDKDF (reference sequence). There are 14 residues in the CDR3. TCRdb's copy holds only in-frame clones and misses some; the assay was immunoSEQ multiplex PCR. This repertoire shows a few hundred thousand clones, 89% found once; its top ten account for 0.94%. The receptor was derived from a woman aged 40-49 years who had recovered from COVID-19. Sequenced material: peripheral blood. This chain joins TRBV15 and TRBJ2-2; D is perhaps TRBD1 (6 bases). The CDR3 sequence is CATTTGLNTGELFF. Here the CDR3 DNA reads TGTGCCACCACGACAGGACTTAACACCGGGGAGCTGTTTTTT.